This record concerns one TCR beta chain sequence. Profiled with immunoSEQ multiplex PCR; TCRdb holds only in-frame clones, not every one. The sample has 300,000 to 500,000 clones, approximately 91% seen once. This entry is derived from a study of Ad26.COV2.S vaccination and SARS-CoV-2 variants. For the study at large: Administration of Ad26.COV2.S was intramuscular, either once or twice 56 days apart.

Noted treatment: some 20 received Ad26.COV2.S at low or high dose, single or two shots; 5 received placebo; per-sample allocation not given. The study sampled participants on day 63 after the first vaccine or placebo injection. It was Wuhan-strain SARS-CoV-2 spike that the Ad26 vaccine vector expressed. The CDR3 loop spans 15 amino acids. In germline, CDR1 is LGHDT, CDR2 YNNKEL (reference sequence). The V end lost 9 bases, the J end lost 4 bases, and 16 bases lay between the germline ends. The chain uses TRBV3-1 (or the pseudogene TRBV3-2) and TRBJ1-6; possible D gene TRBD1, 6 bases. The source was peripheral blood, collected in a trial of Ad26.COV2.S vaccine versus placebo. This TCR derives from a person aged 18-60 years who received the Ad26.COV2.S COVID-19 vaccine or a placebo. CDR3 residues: CARNKQGMYNSPLHF. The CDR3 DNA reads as TGTGCCAGAAATAAACAGGGTATGTATAATTCACCCCTCCACTTT.